The 8 T cell receptor beta chains below all came from one sample that was sequenced in a study of blood T cell repertoires in COVID-19. Data came from immunoSEQ multiplex PCR; TCRdb stores just in-frame clones and leaves some out. The data show 200,000 to 250,000 clones, with 87% seen just once and approximately 12% held by the top ten. Specimen: peripheral blood. Every receptor here comes from a woman under 30 who had recovered from COVID-19.

The chain is built from TRBV27 and TRBJ2-1; TRBD2 matches 13 bases. The CDR3 runs to 16 residues. CDR1 is MNHEY, CDR2 SMNVEV, per germline (reference sequence). The V and J ends lost 6 bases and 6 bases, in that order; junction bases with no gene match: 8. CDR3 sequence: CASRTGLAGMVNEQFF. CDR3 nucleotides: TGTGCCAGCAGGACGGGACTAGCGGGAATGGTCAATGAGCAGTTCTTC.

Here the CDR3 DNA reads TGCGCCAGCAGCTTCCGGACAGGGGGCGAGACCGGGGAGCTGTTTTTT. Translated, it gives CASSFRTGGETGELFF. The chain employs TRBV5-1 and TRBJ2-2, with 11 bases matching TRBD1. The CDR3 length is 16 residues. Trimming cost V 2 bases and J 5 bases; bases outside gene matches: 5. The germline gives CDR1 SGHRS, CDR2 YFSETQ. The entire variable domain, with the rest obtained from reference TRBV5-1 and TRBJ2-2, is as follows: KAGVTQTPRYLIKTRGQQVTLSCSPISGHRSVSWYQQTPGQGLQFLFEYFSETQRNKGNFPGRFSGRQFSNSRSEMNVSTLELGDSALYLCASSFRTGGETGELFFGEGSRLTVL.

The V gene is TRBV2, the J gene TRBJ1-4; D gene unclear. The V and J ends lost 6 bases and 7 bases respectively, with 12 bases between them. Germline CDR1 is SNHLY and CDR2 is FYNNEI. The CDR3 is 13 residues long. CDR3 region: CASRRGFGEKLFF. CDR3 DNA: TGTGCCAGCAGGAGAGGATTCGGTGAAAAACTGTTTTTT.

The rearrangement links TRBV12-3 or TRBV12-4 to TRBJ1-1; D gene uncertain. The CDR3 is made up of 12 amino acids. Trimming removed 2 bases at V and 8 bases at J, with 9 bases between. The CDR3 protein is CASSLFQTEAFF. The CDR3 bases are TGTGCCAGCAGTTTATTCCAGACAGAAGCTTTCTTT.

V usage is TRBV6-1 and J usage is TRBJ1-1; 7 nucleotides align to TRBD1. Germline CDR1 is MNHNS and CDR2 is SASEGT. With 1 base clipped from V and 7 bases from J, the junction kept 9 bases outside the gene matches. This CDR3 has 15 residues. Written as DNA, the CDR3 is TGTGCCAGCAGTGAAGGCTTGATTCGGACAGGTGAAGCTTTCTTT. The encoded protein is CASSEGLIRTGEAFF.

The chain combines TRBV7-6 with TRBJ1-2; 7 positions match TRBD1. The V segment lost 5 bases and the J segment 7 bases; nucleotides outside the gene matches: 13. The CDR3 is made up of 15 amino acids. The germline V gene has CDR1 SGHVS and CDR2 FNYEAQ. Here the CDR3 reads CASSLNSGTVGGYTF. CDR3 nucleotides: TGTGCCAGCAGCCTAAATTCCGGGACAGTAGGTGGCTACACCTTC.

This chain joins TRBV2 and TRBJ1-6; possible D gene TRBD1, 5 bases. Trimming shortened V by 6 bases and J by 8 bases, and 14 bases separated the two germline ends. Germline CDR1 reads SNHLY; CDR2 reads FYNNEI. The CDR3 sequence is 14 residues long. Written as DNA, the CDR3 is TGTGCCAGCAGAGGGCAGGGTCTGGATTCACCCCTCCACTTT. This encodes CASRGQGLDSPLHF.

V gene TRBV10-3 combines with J gene TRBJ1-1; 8 bases match TRBD1. Germline V gene data show CDR1 as ENHRY and CDR2 as SYGVKD. V lost 7 bases and J lost 7; bases outside the gene matches: 11. The CDR3 extends over 14 amino acids. The CDR3 sequence: CAIKQGVERGEAFF. Written as DNA, the CDR3 is TGTGCCATCAAACAGGGGGTCGAGAGGGGTGAAGCTTTCTTT.